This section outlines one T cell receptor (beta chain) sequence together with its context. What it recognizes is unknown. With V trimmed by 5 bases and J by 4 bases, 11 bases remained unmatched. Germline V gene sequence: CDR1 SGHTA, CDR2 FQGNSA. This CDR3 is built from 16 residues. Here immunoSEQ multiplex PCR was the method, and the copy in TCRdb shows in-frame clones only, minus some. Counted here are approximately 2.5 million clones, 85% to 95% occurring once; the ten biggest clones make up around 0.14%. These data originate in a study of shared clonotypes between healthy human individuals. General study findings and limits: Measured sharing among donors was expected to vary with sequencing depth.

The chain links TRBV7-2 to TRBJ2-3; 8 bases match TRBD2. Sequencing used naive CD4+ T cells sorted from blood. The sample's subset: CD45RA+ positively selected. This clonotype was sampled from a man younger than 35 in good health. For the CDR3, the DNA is TGTGCCAGCAGCCGGCCACCGGGACTAGTGGCAGATACGCAGTATTTT. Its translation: CASSRPPGLVADTQYF.